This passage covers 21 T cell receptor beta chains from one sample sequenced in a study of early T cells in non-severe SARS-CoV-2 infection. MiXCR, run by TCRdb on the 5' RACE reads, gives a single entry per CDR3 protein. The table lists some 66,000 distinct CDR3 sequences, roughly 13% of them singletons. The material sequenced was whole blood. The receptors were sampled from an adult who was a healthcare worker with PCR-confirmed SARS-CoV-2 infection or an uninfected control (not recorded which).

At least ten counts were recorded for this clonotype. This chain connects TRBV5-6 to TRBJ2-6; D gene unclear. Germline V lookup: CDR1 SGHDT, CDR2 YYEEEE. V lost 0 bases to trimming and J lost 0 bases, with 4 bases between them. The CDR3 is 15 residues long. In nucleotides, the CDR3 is TGTGCCAGCAGCTTGGGGGTCTCTGGGGCCAACGTCCTGACTTTC. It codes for CASSLGVSGANVLTF. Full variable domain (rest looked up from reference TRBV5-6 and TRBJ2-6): DAGVTQSPTHLIKTRGQQVTLRCSPKSGHDTVSWYQQALGQGPQFIFQYYEEEERQRGNFPDRFSGHQFPNYSSELNVNALLLGDSALYLCASSLGVSGANVLTFGAGSRLTVL.

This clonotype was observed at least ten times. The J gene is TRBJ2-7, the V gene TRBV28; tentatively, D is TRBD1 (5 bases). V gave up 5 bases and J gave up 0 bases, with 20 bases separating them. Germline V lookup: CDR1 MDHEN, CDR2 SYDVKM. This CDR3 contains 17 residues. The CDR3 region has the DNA TGTGCCAGCAGTAAACCATCCGGCAGGGTACTCTCCTACGAGCAGTACTTC. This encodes CASSKPSGRVLSYEQYF.

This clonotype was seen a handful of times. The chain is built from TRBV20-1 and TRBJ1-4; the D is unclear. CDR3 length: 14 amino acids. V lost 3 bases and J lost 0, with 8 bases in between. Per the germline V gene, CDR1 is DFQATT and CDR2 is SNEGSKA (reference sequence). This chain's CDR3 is CSASRRATNEKLFF. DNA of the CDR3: TGCAGTGCTAGCAGAAGGGCAACTAATGAAAAACTGTTTTTT.

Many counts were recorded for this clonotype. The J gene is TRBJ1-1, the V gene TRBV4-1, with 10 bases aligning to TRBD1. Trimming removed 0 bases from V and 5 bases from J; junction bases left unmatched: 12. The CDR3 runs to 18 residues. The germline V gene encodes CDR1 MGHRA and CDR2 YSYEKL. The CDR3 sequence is CASSQDPMGTGVGTEAFF. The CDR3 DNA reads TGCGCCAGCAGCCAAGATCCCATGGGGACAGGGGTGGGAACTGAAGCTTTCTTT.

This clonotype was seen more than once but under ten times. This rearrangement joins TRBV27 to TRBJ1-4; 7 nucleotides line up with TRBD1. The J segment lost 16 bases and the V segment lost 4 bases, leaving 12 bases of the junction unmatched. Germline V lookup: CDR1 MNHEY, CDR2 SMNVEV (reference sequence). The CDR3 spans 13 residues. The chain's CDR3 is CASSSYRRGQTFF. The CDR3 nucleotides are TGTGCCAGCAGTTCTTACCGTAGGGGACAGACGTTTTTT.

The CDR3 is CASSPIAGVNNEQFF. CDR3 DNA sequence: TGTGCCAGCAGCCCTATAGCGGGAGTAAACAATGAGCAGTTCTTC. V gene TRBV28 combines with J gene TRBJ2-1, with 9 bases lining up with TRBD2. After removal of 6 bases from V and 5 bases from J, the junction contained 8 bases not matched to a gene. The CDR3 consists of 15 residues. Per germline, CDR1 MDHEN and CDR2 SYDVKM.

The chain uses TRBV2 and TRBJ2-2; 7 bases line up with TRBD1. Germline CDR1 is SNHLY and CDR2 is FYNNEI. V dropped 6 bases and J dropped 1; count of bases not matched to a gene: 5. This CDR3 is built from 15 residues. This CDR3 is CASRDRTLNTGELFF. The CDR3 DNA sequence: TGTGCCAGCAGGGACAGGACTCTGAACACCGGGGAGCTGTTTTTT.

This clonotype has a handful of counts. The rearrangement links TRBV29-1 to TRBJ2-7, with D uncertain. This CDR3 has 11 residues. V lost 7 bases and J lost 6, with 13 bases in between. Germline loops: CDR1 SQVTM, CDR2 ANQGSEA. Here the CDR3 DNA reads TGCAGCGCCGCCCGCTCCCGCGAGCAGTACTTC. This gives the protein CSAARSREQYF.

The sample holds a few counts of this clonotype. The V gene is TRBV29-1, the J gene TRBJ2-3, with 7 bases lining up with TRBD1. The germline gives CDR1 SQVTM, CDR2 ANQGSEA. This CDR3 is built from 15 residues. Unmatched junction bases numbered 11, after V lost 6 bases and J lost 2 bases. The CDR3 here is CSVPTGARDTDTQYF. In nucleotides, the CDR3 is TGCAGCGTCCCTACAGGGGCTAGGGACACAGATACGCAGTATTTT.

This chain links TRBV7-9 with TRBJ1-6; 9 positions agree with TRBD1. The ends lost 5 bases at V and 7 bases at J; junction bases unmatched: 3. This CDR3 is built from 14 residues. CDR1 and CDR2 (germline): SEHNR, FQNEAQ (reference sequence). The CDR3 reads CASSQGQGNSPLHF. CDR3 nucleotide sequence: TGTGCCAGCAGCCAAGGACAGGGGAATTCACCCCTCCACTTT.

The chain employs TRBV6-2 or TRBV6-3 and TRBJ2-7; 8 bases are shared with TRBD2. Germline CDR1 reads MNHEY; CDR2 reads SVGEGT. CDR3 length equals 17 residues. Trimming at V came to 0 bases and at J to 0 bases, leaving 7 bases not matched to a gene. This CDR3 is CASSYSIAGRRSYEQYF. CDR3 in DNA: TGTGCCAGCAGTTACTCGATAGCGGGAAGACGCTCCTACGAGCAGTACTTC.

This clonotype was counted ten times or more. The CDR3 nucleotides read TGTGCCAGCAGTAGGGAGCGAAAAGGAGATACGCAGTATTTT. This sequence encodes CASSRERKGDTQYF. This chain joins TRBV11-2 and TRBJ2-3; maybe TRBD2 (5 bases). Germline CDR1 reads SGHAT; CDR2 reads FQNNGV. Trimming removed 6 bases at V and 5 bases at J, with 15 bases between. CDR3 size: 14 residues.

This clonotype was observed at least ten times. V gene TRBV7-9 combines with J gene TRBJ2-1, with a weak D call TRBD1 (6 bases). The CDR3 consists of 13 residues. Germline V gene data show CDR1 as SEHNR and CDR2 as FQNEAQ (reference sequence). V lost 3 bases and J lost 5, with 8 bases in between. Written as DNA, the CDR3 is TGTGCCAGCAGCTTCTCAGGGGACAATGAGCAGTTCTTC. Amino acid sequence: CASSFSGDNEQFF.

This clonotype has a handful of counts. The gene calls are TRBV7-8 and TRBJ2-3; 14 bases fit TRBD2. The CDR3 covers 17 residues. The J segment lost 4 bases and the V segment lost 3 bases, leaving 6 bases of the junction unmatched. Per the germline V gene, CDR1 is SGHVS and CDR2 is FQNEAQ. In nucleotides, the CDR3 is TGTGCCAGCAGCTTCCGAGGGACTAGCGGGGGCTCAGATACGCAGTATTTT. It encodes CASSFRGTSGGSDTQYF. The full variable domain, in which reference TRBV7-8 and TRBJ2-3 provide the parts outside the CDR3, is GAGVSQSPRYKVAKRGQDVALRCDPISGHVSLFWYQQALGQGPEFLTYFQNEAQLDKSGLPSDRFFAERPEGSVSTLKIQRTQQEDSAVYLCASSFRGTSGGSDTQYFGPGTRLTVL.

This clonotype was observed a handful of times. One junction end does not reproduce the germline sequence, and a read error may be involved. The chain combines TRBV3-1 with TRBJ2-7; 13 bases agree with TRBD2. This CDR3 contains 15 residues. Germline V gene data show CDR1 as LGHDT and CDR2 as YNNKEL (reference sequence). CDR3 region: CASSQSGTSGIPGDF. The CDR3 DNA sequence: TGTGCCAGCAGCCAATCCGGGACTAGCGGGATCCCCGGGGACTTC.

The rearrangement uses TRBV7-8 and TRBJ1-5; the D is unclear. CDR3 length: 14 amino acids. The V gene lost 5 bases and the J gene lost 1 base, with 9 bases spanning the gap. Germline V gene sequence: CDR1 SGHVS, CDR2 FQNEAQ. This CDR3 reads CASSGTASNQPQHF. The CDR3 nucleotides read TGTGCCAGCAGCGGAACAGCGAGCAATCAGCCCCAGCATTTT.

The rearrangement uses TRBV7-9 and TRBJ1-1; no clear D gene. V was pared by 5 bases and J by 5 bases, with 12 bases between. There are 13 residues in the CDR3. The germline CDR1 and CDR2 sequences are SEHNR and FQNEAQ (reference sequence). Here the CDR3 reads CASSPDGGTEAFF. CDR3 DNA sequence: TGTGCCAGCAGCCCCGATGGAGGGACTGAAGCTTTCTTT.

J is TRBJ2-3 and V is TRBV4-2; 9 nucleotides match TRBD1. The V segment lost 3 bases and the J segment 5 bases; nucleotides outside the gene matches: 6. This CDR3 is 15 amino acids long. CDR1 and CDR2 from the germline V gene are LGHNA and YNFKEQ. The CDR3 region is CASSQDRGERDTQYF. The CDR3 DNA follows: TGTGCCAGCAGCCAGGACAGGGGAGAAAGAGATACGCAGTATTTT.

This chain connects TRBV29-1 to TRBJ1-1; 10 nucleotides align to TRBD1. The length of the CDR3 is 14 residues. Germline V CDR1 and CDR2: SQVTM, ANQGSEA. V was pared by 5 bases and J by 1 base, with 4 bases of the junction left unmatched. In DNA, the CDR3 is TGCAGCGTTCGACAGGGGGCTGAGAACACTGAAGCTTTCTTT. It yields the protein CSVRQGAENTEAFF.

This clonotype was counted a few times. CDR3 nucleotide sequence: TGTGCCAGCAGCCCCCTTGGGAACAATGAGCAGTTCTTC. Its translation is CASSPLGNNEQFF. The rearrangement uses TRBV7-9 and TRBJ2-1; D call uncertain. This CDR3 is built from 13 residues. The V gene lost 5 bases and the J gene lost 5 bases, with 10 bases spanning the gap. Germline V gives CDR1 SEHNR, CDR2 FQNEAQ (reference sequence).

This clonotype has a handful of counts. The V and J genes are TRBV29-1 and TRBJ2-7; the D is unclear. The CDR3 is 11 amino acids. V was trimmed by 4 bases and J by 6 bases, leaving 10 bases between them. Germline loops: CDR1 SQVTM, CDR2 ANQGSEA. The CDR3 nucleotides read TGCAGCGTTGTTTCCCCGTCCGAGCAGTACTTC. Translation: CSVVSPSEQYF.